The 17 T cell receptor beta chains presented below share a single source sample, sequenced in a study of blood T cell repertoires in COVID-19. The protocol was immunoSEQ multiplex PCR, while the TCRdb copy is restricted to in-frame clones and leaves out a portion. This table has 95,000 to 150,000 clones, roughly 77% appearing once. Sequencing was carried out using peripheral blood. The receptors derive from a man in his sixties with active or convalescent COVID-19.

This clone showed up just once. This chain links TRBV11-2 with TRBJ2-3; 9 bases match TRBD2. Trimming at V came to 9 bases and at J to 2 bases, leaving 9 bases not matched to a gene. Germline CDR1 reads SGHAT; CDR2 reads FQNNGV. The CDR3 has 15 residues. CDR3 sequence: CASQISGSHTDTQYF. CDR3 coding DNA: TGTGCCAGTCAAATTAGCGGGAGTCACACAGATACGCAGTATTTT.

The rearrangement links TRBV6-5 to TRBJ2-7, with D possibly matching TRBD2 (6 bases). The CDR3 totals 13 residues. V lost 5 bases to trimming and J lost 4 bases, with 12 bases between them. Germline CDR1 reads MNHEY; CDR2 reads SVGAGI. The chain's CDR3 is CASSRTGRYEQYF. The DNA for the CDR3 is TGTGCCAGCAGTAGGACCGGGAGATACGAGCAGTACTTC.

This clone was seen once. The chain combines TRBV28 with TRBJ1-3; TRBD1 might be the D (5 bases). The CDR3 sequence is 14 residues long. V lost 6 bases to trimming and J lost 5 bases, with 14 bases between them. Germline CDR1 reads MDHEN; CDR2 reads SYDVKM. DNA of the CDR3: TGTGCCAGCAGAAAGACAGTCCTCCGAAACACCATATATTTT. It is translated as CASRKTVLRNTIYF.

The V and J genes are TRBV19 and TRBJ2-4; TRBD2 might be the D (6 bases). The CDR3 totals 13 residues. Germline loops: CDR1 LNHDA, CDR2 SQIVND (reference sequence). V was cut by 3 bases and J by 5 bases, with 8 bases left in between. The CDR3 is CASSIAGQNIQYF. The CDR3 DNA sequence: TGTGCCAGTAGTATTGCGGGGCAAAACATTCAGTACTTC. Full variable domain (missing parts from reference TRBV19 and TRBJ2-4): DGGITQSPKYLFRKEGQNVTLSCEQNLNHDAMYWYRQDPGQGLRLIYYSQIVNDFQKGDIAEGYSVSREKKESFPLTVTSAQKNPTAFYLCASSIAGQNIQYFGAGTRLSVL.

This clone was counted only a few times. V and J are TRBV27 and TRBJ2-7; a possible D gene is TRBD1 (5 bases). The CDR3 totals 14 residues. V lost 2 bases and J lost 9, with 17 bases in between. Germline loops: CDR1 MNHEY, CDR2 SMNVEV (reference sequence). CDR3: CASSLTSSGSGQYF. DNA of the CDR3: TGTGCCAGCAGTTTAACCTCCTCAGGGTCAGGGCAGTACTTC.

The chain couples TRBV11-2 to TRBJ2-5; tentative D call: TRBD2 (6 bases). V was pared by 7 bases and J by 9 bases, with 18 bases between. This CDR3 region has 13 residues. The V gene's germline CDR1 is SGHAT and CDR2 FQNNGV. The CDR3 reads CASTQGPSGAQYF. The DNA for the CDR3 is TGTGCCAGCACCCAGGGACCCTCGGGGGCCCAGTACTTC. The complete variable domain, with remaining parts taken from reference TRBV11-2 and TRBJ2-5, reads EAGVAQSPRYKIIEKRQSVAFWCNPISGHATLYWYQQILGQGPKLLIQFQNNGVVDDSQLPKDRFSAERLKGVDSTLKIQPAKLEDSAVYLCASTQGPSGAQYFGPGTRLLVL.

This clone was seen a few times. The chain combines TRBV6-5 with TRBJ1-3; no firm D call. The CDR3 is 15 amino acids. The V gene's germline CDR1 is MNHEY and CDR2 SVGAGI. V was cut by 7 bases and J by 0 bases, with 13 bases left in between. DNA of the CDR3: TGTGCCAGCAATCCGGGAACTTACTCTGGAAACACCATATATTTT. It codes for CASNPGTYSGNTIYF.

The CDR3 region has the DNA TGTGCCAGCAGTTTATCGATCGCTAGCGGGAGTCCCTCCTACGAGCAGTACTTC. This translates into CASSLSIASGSPSYEQYF. The V gene is TRBV27, the J gene TRBJ2-7; 10 nucleotides match TRBD2. The V gene end was trimmed by 0 bases and the J gene end by 0 bases; junction bases not matched to a gene: 8. The length of the CDR3 is 18 residues. Per germline, CDR1 MNHEY and CDR2 SMNVEV (reference sequence).

This clone was seen a handful of times. This chain's CDR3 is CASGRLANQETQYF. CDR3 DNA sequence: TGCGCCAGCGGGAGACTAGCGAACCAAGAGACCCAGTACTTC. The chain couples TRBV4-1 to TRBJ2-5, with TRBD2 identical over 8 bases. Unmatched junction bases numbered 5, after V lost 8 bases and J lost 0 bases. Germline V gives CDR1 MGHRA, CDR2 YSYEKL. The CDR3 spans 14 residues.

V usage is TRBV11-3 and J usage is TRBJ2-7; 12 bases agree with TRBD1. V lost 4 bases and J lost 0; bases outside the gene matches: 10. The CDR3 covers 18 residues. Looked up from germline, CDR1 is SGHNT and CDR2 is YENEEA. In nucleotides, the CDR3 is TGTGCCAGCAGCTCAGGGACAGGGGGCGAGGGTGACTCCTACGAGCAGTACTTC. Protein product: CASSSGTGGEGDSYEQYF.

The count of this clone is one. This rearrangement joins TRBV7-9 to TRBJ2-1, with 12 bases aligning to TRBD1. The V gene's germline CDR1 is SEHNR and CDR2 FQNEAQ (reference sequence). This CDR3 comprises 19 residues. V was pared by 5 bases and J by 8 bases, with 19 bases of the junction left unmatched. The CDR3 DNA follows: TGTGCCAGCAGCCCCCACGACGGTACGATCGGGACAGGGGGCGATGAGCAGTTCTTC. Residues: CASSPHDGTIGTGGDEQFF. Full variable domain (rest looked up from reference TRBV7-9 and TRBJ2-1): DTGVSQNPRHKITKRGQNVTFRCDPISEHNRLYWYRQTLGQGPEFLTYFQNEAQLEKSRLLSDRFSAERPKGSFSTLEIQRTEQGDSAMYLCASSPHDGTIGTGGDEQFFGPGTRLTVL.

This clone was picked up one time. This chain connects TRBV29-1 to TRBJ1-1; D uncertain. Germline CDR1 reads SQVTM; CDR2 reads ANQGSEA. The CDR3 length is 12 residues. V gave up 6 bases and J gave up 0 bases, with 8 bases separating them. The CDR3 region has the DNA TGCAGCGTGGAAACAATGAACACTGAAGCTTTCTTT. The encoded protein is CSVETMNTEAFF.

The chain couples TRBV5-1 to TRBJ1-2; D remains ambiguous. The germline CDR1 and CDR2 sequences are SGHRS and YFSETQ. There are 14 residues in the CDR3. V was trimmed by 0 bases and J by 9 bases, leaving 15 bases between them. As DNA, the CDR3 is TGCGCCAGCAGCTTGGTAGCAGACGTCGGCAGCTACACCTTC. Its translation is CASSLVADVGSYTF.

This clone was recorded once. The V call is TRBV28, the J call TRBJ2-3; TRBD2 matches 12 bases. V lost 5 bases, J lost 3 bases, and 24 bases stayed unmatched. Germline values: CDR1 MDHEN, CDR2 SYDVKM. The length of the CDR3 is 22 residues. The CDR3 coding sequence is TGTGCCAGCAGTCCTTCGTCCCCGGGACGGAAGACTAGCGGGAGTTCGACAGATACGCAGTATTTT. This encodes CASSPSSPGRKTSGSSTDTQYF.

The J gene is TRBJ1-1, the V gene TRBV10-3; unclear D gene. V lost 2 bases and J lost 1, with 8 bases in between. CDR3 length: 14 residues. Germline V lookup: CDR1 ENHRY, CDR2 SYGVKD. In DNA form, the CDR3 reads TGTGCCATCAGTGAGAAACGGGGGAACACTGAAGCTTTCTTT. Amino acid sequence: CAISEKRGNTEAFF.

The rearrangement joins TRBV4-3 to TRBJ2-2; 7 bases agree with TRBD1. This CDR3 comprises 17 residues. The V gene end was trimmed by 3 bases and the J gene end by 6 bases; junction bases not matched to a gene: 13. Germline CDR1 LGHNA, CDR2 YSLEER. DNA of the CDR3: TGCGCCAGCAGCCAGTTTCTCAACCGGGACAGCCCCGGGGAGCTGTTTTTT. This gives the protein CASSQFLNRDSPGELFF.

This clone has just one count. The V gene is TRBV19, the J gene TRBJ2-2; the match to TRBD2 covers 10 bases. Germline V gives CDR1 LNHDA, CDR2 SQIVND (reference sequence). This CDR3 has 14 residues. With 8 bases clipped from V and 5 bases from J, the junction kept 5 bases outside the gene matches. The CDR3 sequence: CASLAGGGTGELFF. CDR3 DNA sequence: TGTGCCAGTTTAGCGGGAGGCGGTACCGGGGAGCTGTTTTTT.